This T cell receptor beta chain was retrieved from a study of T cells in Graves' hyperthyroidism and ophthalmopathy. This clonotype was found many times. The TCR beta CDR3 regions underwent amplification using RNA transcripts as the source. The HTBI primer set was used in a first-round RT-PCR of the TCR CDR3. TCRdb re-called the multiplex PCR reads through MiXCR, storing one row per CDR3 protein. The top ten hold approximately 7.5% of the sample, which has fewer than 550,000 distinct CDR3 sequences, more than 15% seen once. V dropped 5 bases and J dropped 8 bases, with 18 bases sitting between them. The CDR3 runs 14 residues. The germline V gene has CDR1 LNHNV and CDR2 YYDKDF (reference sequence).

This receptor was identified in a young woman with Graves' hyperthyroidism. The V call is TRBV15, the J call TRBJ1-1, with a weak D call TRBD1 (5 bases). Material: blood. CDR3 nucleotide sequence: TGTGCCACCAGCTCGGCGGGGGTAGCGTCAGAAGCTTTCTTT. Its protein is CATSSAGVASEAFF.